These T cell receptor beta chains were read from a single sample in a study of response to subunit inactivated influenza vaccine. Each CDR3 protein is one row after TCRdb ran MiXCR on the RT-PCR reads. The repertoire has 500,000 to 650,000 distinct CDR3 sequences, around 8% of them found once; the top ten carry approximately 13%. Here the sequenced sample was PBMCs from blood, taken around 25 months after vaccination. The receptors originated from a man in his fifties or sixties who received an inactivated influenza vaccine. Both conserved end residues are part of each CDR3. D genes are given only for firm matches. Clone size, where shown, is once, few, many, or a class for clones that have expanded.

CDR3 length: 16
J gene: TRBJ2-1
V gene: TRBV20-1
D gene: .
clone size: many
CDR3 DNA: TGCAGTGCTAGAGGTTCGAGCAGAGGGATCTACAATGAGCAGTTCTTC
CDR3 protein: CSARGSSRGIYNEQFF

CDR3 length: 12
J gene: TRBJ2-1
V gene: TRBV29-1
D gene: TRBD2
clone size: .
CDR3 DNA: TGTATCGTCGGCGGGAGGGCCCATGAGCAGTTCTTC
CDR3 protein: CIVGGRAHEQFF

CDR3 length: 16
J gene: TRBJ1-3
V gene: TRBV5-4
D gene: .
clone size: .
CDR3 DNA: TGTGCCAGCAGCTTGGGGGGACCGAAAGCTGGAAACACCATATATTTT
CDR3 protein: CASSLGGPKAGNTIYF

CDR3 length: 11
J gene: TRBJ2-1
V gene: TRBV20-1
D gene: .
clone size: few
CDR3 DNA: TGCAGTGCTACTGGAATTAATGAGCAGTTCTTC
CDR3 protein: CSATGINEQFF

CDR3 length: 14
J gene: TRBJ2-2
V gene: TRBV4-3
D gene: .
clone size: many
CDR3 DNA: TGCGCCAGCAGCCAAGTACTACTCACCGGGGAGCTGTTTTTT
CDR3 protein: CASSQVLLTGELFF

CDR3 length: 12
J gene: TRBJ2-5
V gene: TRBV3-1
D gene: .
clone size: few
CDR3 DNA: TGTGCCAGCAGCCCTCAAATAGAGACCCAGTACTTC
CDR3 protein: CASSPQIETQYF

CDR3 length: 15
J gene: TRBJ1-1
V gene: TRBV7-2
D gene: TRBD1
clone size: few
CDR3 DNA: TGTGCCAGCAGCTTAGTTAACAGGGGAAGCGCTGAAGCTTTCTTT
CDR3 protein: CASSLVNRGSAEAFF

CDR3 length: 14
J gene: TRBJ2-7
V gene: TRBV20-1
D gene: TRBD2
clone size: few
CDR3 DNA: TGCAGTGCTAGGGAAAGGATGCCGGGGGGAAAACAGTACTTC
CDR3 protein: CSARERMPGGKQYF

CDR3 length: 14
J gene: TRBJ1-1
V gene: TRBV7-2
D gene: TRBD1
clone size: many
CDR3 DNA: TGTGCCAGCAGCCTCAACAGGGGGAACACTGAAGCTTTCTTT
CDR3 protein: CASSLNRGNTEAFF

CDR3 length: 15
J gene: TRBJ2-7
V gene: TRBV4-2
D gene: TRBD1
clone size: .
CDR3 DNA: TGTGCCAGCAGCCAAACGGGACAGGCCTCCTACGAGCAGTACTTC
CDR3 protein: CASSQTGQASYEQYF

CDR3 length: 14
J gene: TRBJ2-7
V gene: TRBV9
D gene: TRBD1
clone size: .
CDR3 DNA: TGTGCCAGCAGCGTTGGGGACAGGGCCTACGAGCAGTACTTC
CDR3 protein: CASSVGDRAYEQYF

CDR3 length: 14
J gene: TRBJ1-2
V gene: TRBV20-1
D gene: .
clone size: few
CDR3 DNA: TGCAGTGCTAGAGATGAATGGCCAGGGTATGGCTACACCTTC
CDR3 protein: CSARDEWPGYGYTF

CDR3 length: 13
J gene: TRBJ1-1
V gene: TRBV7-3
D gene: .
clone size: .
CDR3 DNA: TGTGCCAGCAGCTCAGAAGGAAAGCCTGAAGCTTTCTTT
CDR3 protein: CASSSEGKPEAFF

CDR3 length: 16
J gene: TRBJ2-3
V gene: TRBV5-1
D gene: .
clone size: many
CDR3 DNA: TGCGCCAGCAGCCCCCGGGTCTCGATCAGCACAGATACGCAGTATTTT
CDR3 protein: CASSPRVSISTDTQYF